One sample yielded the 12 T cell receptor beta chains listed below, sequenced in a study of human T cells and chemical hapten exposure. Each CDR3 protein gets one entry after TCRdb re-called the RACE reads with MiXCR. The repertoire consists of about 120,000 distinct CDR3 sequences, with approximately 13% occurring once and the leading ten covering approximately 2.8%. Time point reported: pre-sensitization, week 0. As to treatment: therapeutic diphenylcyclopropenone sensitization with weekly scalp DPC. The sequencing here drew on whole blood, taken in connection with sensitization to the hapten diphenylcyclopropenone (DPC). The receptors stem from a woman aged 18-30 years with alopecia areata. Some clones in this sample may be carry-over from other donors' samples.

This clonotype has just a few counts. The chain is built from TRBV2 and TRBJ1-1, with 8 bases that match TRBD1. Unmatched junction bases numbered 10, after V lost 7 bases and J lost 6 bases. The CDR3 is made up of 14 amino acids. Germline CDR1 SNHLY, CDR2 FYNNEI. In DNA form, the CDR3 reads TGTGCCAGCACCATATTCGACAGGGGCGCTGAAGCTTTCTTT. Encoded protein: CASTIFDRGAEAFF.

This clonotype was picked up one time. J is TRBJ1-6 and V is TRBV25-1; 10 bases align to TRBD1. The CDR3 is 13 residues long. The V gene's germline CDR1 is MGHDK and CDR2 SYGVNS. V lost 11 bases, J lost 11 bases, and 9 bases stayed unmatched. The CDR3 bases are TGTGCCTCCTCCGGGACAGGGGTCGCACCCCTCCACTTT. Protein product: CASSGTGVAPLHF.

J is TRBJ2-2 and V is TRBV6-2 or TRBV6-3, with 10 bases lining up with TRBD2. Germline CDR1 and CDR2: MNHEY and SVGEGT. The length of the CDR3 is 17 residues. V lost 5 bases to trimming and J lost 5 bases; unmatched junction nucleotides: 11. CDR3 bases: TGTGCCAGCAGTCGCCCCGCTAGCGGGGGTCGAACCGGGGAGCTGTTTTTT. Its translation: CASSRPASGGRTGELFF.

This clonotype occurred many times. The chain employs TRBV20-1 and TRBJ1-1; TRBD1 matches at 7 bases. This CDR3 has 13 residues. The germline gives CDR1 DFQATT, CDR2 SNEGSKA (reference sequence). The ends lost 6 bases at V and 0 bases at J; junction bases unmatched: 4. As DNA, the CDR3 is TGCAGTGCCGGGGGACAGATGAACACTGAAGCTTTCTTT. This sequence encodes CSAGGQMNTEAFF.

This clonotype was observed many times. The rearrangement links TRBV7-2 to TRBJ2-7, with 10 positions matching TRBD1. The CDR3 sequence is 15 residues long. Germline-derived CDR1 and CDR2 are SGHTA and FQGNSA. The V segment lost 5 bases and the J segment 3 bases; nucleotides outside the gene matches: 7. CDR3 loop: CASSHKGQGRYEQYF. CDR3 DNA: TGTGCCAGCAGCCATAAGGGACAGGGGCGCTACGAGCAGTACTTC.

A few counts support this clonotype. The rearrangement links TRBV27 to TRBJ2-3, with 7 bases that match TRBD1. Per germline, CDR1 MNHEY and CDR2 SMNVEV (reference sequence). The V and J ends lost 5 bases and 0 bases, in that order; junction bases with no gene match: 8. This CDR3 comprises 16 residues. The CDR3 DNA reads TGTGCCAGCAGTCCCGGGACAGTCCCTAGCACAGATACGCAGTATTTT. This codes for CASSPGTVPSTDTQYF.

This clonotype was detected a few times. The chain joins TRBV28 to TRBJ1-5, with unresolved D. Trimming removed 1 base from V and 3 bases from J, with 10 bases in between. The V gene's germline CDR1 is MDHEN and CDR2 SYDVKM. The CDR3 is 15 residues long. This chain's CDR3 is CASSLYTHINQPQHF. The CDR3, as DNA: TGTGCCAGCAGTTTATATACACATATCAATCAGCCCCAGCATTTT.

The gene calls are TRBV14 and TRBJ1-6; D uncertain. V was cut by 1 base and J by 4 bases, with 8 bases left in between. Germline lookup yields CDR1 SGHDN and CDR2 FVKESK. CDR3 size: 15 residues. The CDR3: CASSQARTYNSPLHF. CDR3 in DNA: TGTGCCAGCAGCCAAGCACGGACGTATAATTCACCCCTCCACTTT.

The J gene is TRBJ2-2, the V gene TRBV5-1; D unresolved. This CDR3 is built from 13 residues. Trimming took off 2 bases at V and 6 bases at J, with 8 bases between the two ends. Germline CDR1 reads SGHRS; CDR2 reads YFSETQ. CDR3 residues: CASSFNRPGELFF. In nucleotides, the CDR3 is TGCGCCAGCAGCTTTAACAGACCCGGGGAGCTGTTTTTT.

This clonotype appeared a few times. Here the CDR3 reads CSARDLYRINEQFF. CDR3 bases: TGCAGTGCTAGAGATTTATACAGAATCAATGAGCAGTTCTTC. The chain combines TRBV20-1 with TRBJ2-1; D call uncertain. The V end was cut by 0 bases, the J end by 6 bases, with 12 bases between. This CDR3 has 14 amino acids. The germline gives CDR1 DFQATT, CDR2 SNEGSKA (reference sequence).

Notes on this clonotype: One junction end disagrees with the germline gene, perhaps due to a read error. The CDR3: CASSWDSLAEIQYF. As DNA, the CDR3 is TGTGCCAGCAGTTGGGACAGTTTGGCGGAGATCCAGTACTTC. This chain links TRBV12-3 or TRBV12-4 with TRBJ2-5; 7 bases are shared with TRBD1. The CDR3 totals 14 residues.

This clonotype was counted only a few times. The genes are TRBV30 and TRBJ1-5; 7 nucleotides match TRBD1. From germline, CDR1 is GTSNPN and CDR2 SVGIG (reference sequence). The ends lost 3 bases at V and 7 bases at J; junction bases unmatched: 6. The CDR3 contains 13 residues. CDR3 DNA: TGTGCCTGGAGCCCAGGGGGAGGGCAGCCCCAGCATTTT. Protein sequence: CAWSPGGGQPQHF.